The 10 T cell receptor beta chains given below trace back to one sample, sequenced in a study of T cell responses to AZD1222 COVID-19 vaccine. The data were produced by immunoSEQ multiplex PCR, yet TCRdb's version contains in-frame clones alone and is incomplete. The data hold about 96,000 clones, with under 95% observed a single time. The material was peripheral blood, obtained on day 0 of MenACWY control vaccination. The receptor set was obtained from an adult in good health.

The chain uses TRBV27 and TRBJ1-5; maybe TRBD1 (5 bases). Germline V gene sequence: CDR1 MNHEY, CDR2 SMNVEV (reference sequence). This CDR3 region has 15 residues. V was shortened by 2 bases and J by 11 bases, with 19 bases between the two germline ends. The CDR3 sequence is CASSLEGGRGEAQHF. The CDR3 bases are TGTGCCAGCAGTTTAGAGGGCGGTAGGGGAGAAGCCCAGCATTTT.

The CDR3 sequence: CASSERVSGPASTDTQYF. The CDR3 coding sequence is TGTGCCAGCAGTGAGAGGGTTTCTGGCCCGGCTAGCACAGATACGCAGTATTTT. J is TRBJ2-3 and V is TRBV6-4, with a possible D match to TRBD2 (5 bases). Deletions cut 3 bases from V and 0 bases from J, with 19 bases between. CDR1 and CDR2 from the germline V gene are MRHNA and SNTAGT. This CDR3 region has 18 residues.

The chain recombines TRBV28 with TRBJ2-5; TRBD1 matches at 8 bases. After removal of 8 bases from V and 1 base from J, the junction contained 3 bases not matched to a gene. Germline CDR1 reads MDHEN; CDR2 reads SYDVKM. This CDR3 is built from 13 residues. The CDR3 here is CASRQGLQETQYF. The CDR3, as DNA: TGTGCCAGCCGACAGGGGCTCCAAGAGACCCAGTACTTC.

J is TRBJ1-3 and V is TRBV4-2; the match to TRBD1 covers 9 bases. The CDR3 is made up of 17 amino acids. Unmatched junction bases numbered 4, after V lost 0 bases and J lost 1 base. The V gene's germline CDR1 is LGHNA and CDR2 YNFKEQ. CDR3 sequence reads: CASSQEGTGSSGNTIYF. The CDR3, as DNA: TGTGCCAGCAGCCAAGAGGGGACAGGGAGTTCTGGAAACACCATATATTTT.

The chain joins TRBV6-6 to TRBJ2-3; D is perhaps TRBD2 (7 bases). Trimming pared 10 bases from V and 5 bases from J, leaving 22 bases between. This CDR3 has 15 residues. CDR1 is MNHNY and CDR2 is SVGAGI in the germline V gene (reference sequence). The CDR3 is CATHGGRTGKDTQYF. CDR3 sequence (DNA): TGTGCCACTCACGGGGGGCGGACTGGTAAAGATACGCAGTATTTT.

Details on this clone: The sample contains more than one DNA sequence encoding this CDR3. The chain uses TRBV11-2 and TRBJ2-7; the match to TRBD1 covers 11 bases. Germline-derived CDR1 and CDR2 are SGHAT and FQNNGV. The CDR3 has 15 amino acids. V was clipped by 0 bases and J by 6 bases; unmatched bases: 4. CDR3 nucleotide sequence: TGTGCCAGCAGCTTAGAAGGGACAGGGGGTCTCGAGCAGTACTTC. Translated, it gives CASSLEGTGGLEQYF.

CDR3: CASSILLGSEGNQPQHF. The CDR3 DNA is TGTGCCAGTAGTATTTTGTTAGGGTCGGAAGGCAATCAGCCCCAGCATTTT. The rearrangement links TRBV19 to TRBJ1-5, with D unclear. The CDR3 is made up of 17 amino acids. V gave up 3 bases and J gave up 2 bases, with 17 bases separating them. Looked up from germline, CDR1 is LNHDA and CDR2 is SQIVND (reference sequence). Using reference TRBV19 and TRBJ1-5 for the parts outside the CDR3, the full variable domain is DGGITQSPKYLFRKEGQNVTLSCEQNLNHDAMYWYRQDPGQGLRLIYYSQIVNDFQKGDIAEGYSVSREKKESFPLTVTSAQKNPTAFYLCASSILLGSEGNQPQHFGDGTRLSIL.

As DNA, the CDR3 is TGTGCCAGCAGAGCGGGAGCCAAAAACATTCAGTACTTC. Encoded protein: CASRAGAKNIQYF. V and J are TRBV6-5 and TRBJ2-4; a possible D gene is TRBD2 (6 bases). The CDR3 has 13 residues. Trimming left V 6 bases short and J 0 bases short, with 6 bases between. CDR1 is MNHEY and CDR2 is SVGAGI in the germline V gene.

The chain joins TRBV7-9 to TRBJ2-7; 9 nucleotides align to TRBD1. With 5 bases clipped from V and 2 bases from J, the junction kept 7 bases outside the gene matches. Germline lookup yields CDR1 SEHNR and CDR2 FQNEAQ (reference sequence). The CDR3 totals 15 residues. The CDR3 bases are TGTGCCAGCAGCCCCGGACAGGGGAAGGCCTACGAGCAGTACTTC. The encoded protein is CASSPGQGKAYEQYF.

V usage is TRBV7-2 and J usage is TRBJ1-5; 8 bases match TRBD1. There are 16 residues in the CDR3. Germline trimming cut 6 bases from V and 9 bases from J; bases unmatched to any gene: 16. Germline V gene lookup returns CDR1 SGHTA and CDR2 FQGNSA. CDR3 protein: CASSFGQGGGIRPQHF. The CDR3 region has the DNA TGTGCCAGCAGTTTCGGACAGGGCGGAGGAATCAGGCCCCAGCATTTT.